This T cell receptor (beta chain) is from a study of regulatory T cells in long-lasting Graves disease. Relying on iRepertoire HTBI primers and Arm-PCR of CDR3 regions, the team built TCR beta libraries. In the authors' methods: The samples yielded roughly 60 TRBV and roughly 15 TRBJ segments. Using its own MiXCR run on the multiplex PCR reads, TCRdb lists one record per CDR3 protein. These V and J calls originate from TCRdb's pipeline instead of the authors' own analysis. Of 500,000 or so distinct CDR3 sequences listed, roughly 17% were seen once; the top ten hold approximately 12%. This clonotype has a count of ten or more. Its specificity is unknown. V was shortened by 4 bases and J by 0 bases, with 6 bases between the two germline ends. The CDR3 is 13 amino acids. Germline loops: CDR1 MNHNS, CDR2 SASEGT. The time point: newly diagnosed GD, antithyroid drugs for less than 3 months. Researchers made the TCR library from RNA that was extracted from PBMCs.

Findings and limits, study-wide: The TCR repertoire of persistent Graves' patients was less diverse than that of newly diagnosed ones.

The same data also went into a second study, on T cells in Graves' hyperthyroidism and ophthalmopathy. As reported in that work: Thyroid ultrasound, orbital computed tomography, clinical symptoms, and serum thyroxine and TRAb underpinned diagnoses. HTBI primers were the set used in a first-round RT-PCR of the TCR CDR3.

The chain uses TRBV6-1 and TRBJ1-1, with D unresolved. This TCR was sampled from a man between 40 and 49 years old with Graves disease. Sequencing was performed on peripheral blood mononuclear cells (PBMCs), taken at new diagnosis, from a patient treated with antithyroid drugs. CDR3 in amino acids: CASSGAVNTEAFF. CDR3 DNA sequence: TGTGCCAGCAGTGGGGCCGTGAACACTGAAGCTTTCTTT.